Listed here are 22 T cell receptor beta chains from one sample, sequenced in a study of chemoradiotherapy in HPV16-positive cancers. Sequencing used immunoSEQ multiplex PCR; TCRdb keeps in-frame clones, though not all of them. The repertoire includes tens of thousands of clones, over 85% of them detected once, and around 3.3% sits in the top ten. Sample: blood, taken from a patient who underwent chemoradiotherapy. These receptors were obtained from a human donor with HPV-associated anogenital cancer.

CDR3 in DNA: TGTGCCAGCACCAGAATCGATACGCAGTATTTT. Protein: CASTRIDTQYF. The chain has TRBV7-9 and TRBJ2-3; D unresolved. Germline V CDR1 and CDR2: SEHNR, FQNEAQ (reference sequence). The CDR3 totals 11 residues. V dropped 7 bases and J dropped 6 bases, with 8 bases sitting between them. The full variable domain, rest sourced from reference TRBV7-9 and TRBJ2-3, is DTGVSQNPRHKITKRGQNVTFRCDPISEHNRLYWYRQTLGQGPEFLTYFQNEAQLEKSRLLSDRFSAERPKGSFSTLEIQRTEQGDSAMYLCASTRIDTQYFGPGTRLTVL.

The chain combines TRBV5-4 with TRBJ2-2; D is undetermined. The CDR3 is 16 residues long. V lost 0 bases to trimming and J lost 0 bases, with 9 bases between them. The germline V gene has CDR1 SGHNT and CDR2 YYREEE (reference sequence). The CDR3 nucleotides are TGTGCCAGCAGCTTGGGGGATATCGCGAACACCGGGGAGCTGTTTTTT. It encodes CASSLGDIANTGELFF.

The chain uses TRBV19 and TRBJ1-4; no firm D call. This CDR3 region has 15 residues. V was clipped by 3 bases and J by 2 bases, with 10 bases between them. Germline V lookup: CDR1 LNHDA, CDR2 SQIVND (reference sequence). Here the CDR3 reads CASSIPRRTNEKLFF. The CDR3 nucleotides are TGTGCCAGTAGTATCCCCCGGAGGACTAATGAAAAACTGTTTTTT.

In this sample, this clone turned up a few times. The chain couples TRBV4-3 to TRBJ1-5, with D perhaps matching TRBD1 (5 bases). Germline V lookup: CDR1 LGHNA, CDR2 YSLEER. V gave up 0 bases and J gave up 6 bases, with 6 bases separating them. This CDR3 contains 13 residues. The CDR3 DNA sequence: TGCGCCAGCAGCCAAGATAGGGGTCAGCCCCAGCATTTT. Amino acid sequence: CASSQDRGQPQHF.

This chain connects TRBV30 to TRBJ2-2; perhaps TRBD2 as D (6 bases). V shed 3 bases and J shed 6 bases, with 23 bases lying between them. This CDR3 comprises 17 residues. Per the germline V gene, CDR1 is GTSNPN and CDR2 is SVGIG (reference sequence). As DNA, the CDR3 is TGTGCCTGGAGGTCGTCCGGGGTTCCGAGACTAGCCGGGGAGCTGTTTTTT. As protein: CAWRSSGVPRLAGELFF. The entire variable domain, with the rest obtained from reference TRBV30 and TRBJ2-2, is as follows: SQTIHQWPATLVQPVGSPLSLECTVEGTSNPNLYWYRQAAGRGLQLLFYSVGIGQISSEVPQNLSASRPQDRQFILSSKKLLLSDSGFYLCAWRSSGVPRLAGELFFGEGSRLTVL.

V and J are TRBV5-1 and TRBJ2-7; 7 nucleotides agree with TRBD2. This CDR3 comprises 15 residues. The V gene end was trimmed by 0 bases and the J gene end by 7 bases; junction bases not matched to a gene: 10. Germline V CDR1 and CDR2: SGHRS, YFSETQ. The CDR3 reads CASSLEGGSGGEQYF. CDR3 DNA: TGCGCCAGCAGCTTGGAAGGCGGGAGTGGTGGGGAGCAGTACTTC. The full variable domain, with the rest looked up from reference TRBV5-1 and TRBJ2-7, is KAGVTQTPRYLIKTRGQQVTLSCSPISGHRSVSWYQQTPGQGLQFLFEYFSETQRNKGNFPGRFSGRQFSNSRSEMNVSTLELGDSALYLCASSLEGGSGGEQYFGPGTRLTVT.

This chain connects TRBV7-9 to TRBJ2-2; no clear D. The germline gives CDR1 SEHNR, CDR2 FQNEAQ (reference sequence). Trimming left V 5 bases short and J 0 bases short, with 4 bases between. The CDR3 covers 13 residues. This chain's CDR3 is CASSQSNTGELFF. CDR3 in DNA: TGTGCCAGCAGCCAATCGAACACCGGGGAGCTGTTTTTT.

This clone was seen a few times. CDR3 sequence (DNA): TGTGCCAGCAGCCGCGACGAAAGGGGTCGGTTCGAGCAGTACTTC. Protein product: CASSRDERGRFEQYF. V is TRBV6-5 and J is TRBJ2-7, with D possibly matching TRBD1 (5 bases). Trimming pared 6 bases from V and 6 bases from J, leaving 21 bases between. CDR1 is MNHEY and CDR2 is SVGAGI in the germline V gene. The CDR3 is made up of 15 amino acids.

This chain uses TRBV6-5 with TRBJ1-2, with TRBD1 as a possible D gene (6 bases). V was clipped by 4 bases and J by 8 bases, with 17 bases between them. The CDR3 has 14 residues. Germline V gene sequence: CDR1 MNHEY, CDR2 SVGAGI. CDR3 nucleotide sequence: TGTGCCAGCAGTTCGGACAGATACCTCGGGGGCTACACCTTC. This gives the protein CASSSDRYLGGYTF.

The chain joins TRBV19 to TRBJ2-5, with D hard to call. The CDR3 runs to 12 residues. Germline V gene lookup returns CDR1 LNHDA and CDR2 SQIVND (reference sequence). V was clipped by 3 bases and J by 4 bases, with 6 bases between them. The CDR3 DNA reads TGTGCCAGTAGTATGGTAGGAGAGACCCAGTACTTC. It yields the protein CASSMVGETQYF.

The chain carries TRBV5-6 and TRBJ2-7; D remains ambiguous. V shed 2 bases and J shed 1 base, with 7 bases lying between them. Germline V lookup: CDR1 SGHDT, CDR2 YYEEEE. CDR3 length equals 13 residues. CDR3 sequence (DNA): TGTGCCAGCAGCTTTGGGGTGTCCTACGAGCAGTACTTC. Its protein is CASSFGVSYEQYF.

The chain employs TRBV6-5 and TRBJ2-7; 9 nucleotides match TRBD1. The V segment lost 6 bases and the J segment 2 bases; nucleotides outside the gene matches: 5. The CDR3 is 14 amino acids. The germline V gene encodes CDR1 MNHEY and CDR2 SVGAGI. CDR3 sequence: CASRKQGATYEQYF. The CDR3 DNA is TGTGCCAGCAGAAAACAGGGGGCGACCTACGAGCAGTACTTC.

The chain employs TRBV5-1 and TRBJ2-3; 9 bases map to TRBD2. V lost 0 bases and J lost 8; bases outside the gene matches: 7. CDR3 length equals 15 residues. Germline values: CDR1 SGHRS, CDR2 YFSETQ. The CDR3 is CASSLATSGWSTQYF. As DNA, the CDR3 is TGCGCCAGCAGCTTGGCCACTAGCGGGTGGAGTACGCAGTATTTT.

This chain links TRBV27 with TRBJ1-3; D unresolved. Trimming left V 8 bases short and J 0 bases short, with 8 bases between. In germline, CDR1 is MNHEY, CDR2 SMNVEV (reference sequence). The CDR3 is 13 amino acids. CDR3 sequence: CASRPYSGNTIYF. CDR3 in DNA: TGTGCCAGCCGGCCTTACTCTGGAAACACCATATATTTT.

The gene calls are TRBV29-1 and TRBJ1-1; D gene unclear. Germline V gives CDR1 SQVTM, CDR2 ANQGSEA. Trimming took 4 bases from V and 2 from J, leaving 5 bases between them. The CDR3 covers 11 residues. Here the CDR3 DNA reads TGCAGCGTTGTGGCCAACACTGAAGCTTTCTTT. Its translation: CSVVANTEAFF.

The chain carries TRBV7-6 and TRBJ2-3; D is perhaps TRBD1 (6 bases). This CDR3 is built from 15 residues. V gave up 0 bases and J gave up 6 bases, with 13 bases separating them. Germline assignment: CDR1 SGHVS and CDR2 FNYEAQ. Here the CDR3 DNA reads TGTGCCAGCAGCTTAGCCCCGGACAGTACGGATACGCAGTATTTT. Residues: CASSLAPDSTDTQYF.

The genes are TRBV11-2 and TRBJ1-6; 7 nucleotides agree with TRBD1. The V and J ends lost 1 base and 8 bases, in that order; junction bases with no gene match: 5. Germline CDR1 reads SGHAT; CDR2 reads FQNNGV. This CDR3 contains 15 residues. CDR3 amino acids: CASSLGQGEDSPLHF. The CDR3 nucleotides are TGTGCCAGCAGCTTAGGACAGGGAGAGGATTCACCCCTCCACTTT.

The rearrangement joins TRBV11-2 to TRBJ1-1; 8 nucleotides match TRBD1. CDR1 and CDR2 (germline): SGHAT, FQNNGV. CDR3 length: 14 residues. Trimming at V came to 8 bases and at J to 0 bases, leaving 5 bases not matched to a gene. CDR3 loop: CASVQDRVNTEAFF. The CDR3 DNA reads as TGTGCCAGCGTCCAGGACAGGGTGAACACTGAAGCTTTCTTT.

This chain links TRBV19 with TRBJ2-3, with D perhaps TRBD1 or TRBD2 (5 bases each). Germline V gene lookup returns CDR1 LNHDA and CDR2 SQIVND (reference sequence). Trimming stripped 5 bases from V and 1 base from J, with 10 bases between. There are 14 residues in the CDR3. CDR3 protein: CASSVGTRTDTQYF. The CDR3 DNA is TGTGCCAGTAGTGTTGGGACCCGCACAGATACGCAGTATTTT. The full variable domain, completed using reference TRBV19 and TRBJ2-3, is DGGITQSPKYLFRKEGQNVTLSCEQNLNHDAMYWYRQDPGQGLRLIYYSQIVNDFQKGDIAEGYSVSREKKESFPLTVTSAQKNPTAFYLCASSVGTRTDTQYFGPGTRLTVL.

The chain has TRBV30 and TRBJ1-1, with D maybe TRBD1 (5 bases). Germline lookup yields CDR1 GTSNPN and CDR2 SVGIG (reference sequence). The CDR3 has 13 amino acids. V lost 3 bases to trimming and J lost 0 bases, with 8 bases between them. Here the CDR3 DNA reads TGTGCCTGGAGCCGACAGATGAACACTGAAGCTTTCTTT. Translating gives CAWSRQMNTEAFF.

The gene calls are TRBV6-4 and TRBJ2-6; D remains ambiguous. CDR1 MRHNA and CDR2 SNTAGT come from the germline V gene. The CDR3 is made up of 13 amino acids. V dropped 4 bases and J dropped 12 bases, with 13 bases sitting between them. CDR3 region: CASSALRGGVLTF. CDR3 nucleotide sequence: TGTGCCAGCAGTGCCCTACGAGGTGGCGTCCTGACTTTC.

The rearrangement links TRBV5-4 to TRBJ2-5, with D perhaps TRBD1 or TRBD2 (6 bases each). Trimming pared 5 bases from V and 1 base from J, leaving 15 bases between. The CDR3 consists of 15 residues. CDR1 and CDR2 from the germline V gene are SGHNT and YYREEE (reference sequence). The CDR3: CASSPRGHSQETQYF. CDR3 in DNA: TGTGCCAGCAGTCCCCGGGGGCACTCCCAAGAGACCCAGTACTTC.